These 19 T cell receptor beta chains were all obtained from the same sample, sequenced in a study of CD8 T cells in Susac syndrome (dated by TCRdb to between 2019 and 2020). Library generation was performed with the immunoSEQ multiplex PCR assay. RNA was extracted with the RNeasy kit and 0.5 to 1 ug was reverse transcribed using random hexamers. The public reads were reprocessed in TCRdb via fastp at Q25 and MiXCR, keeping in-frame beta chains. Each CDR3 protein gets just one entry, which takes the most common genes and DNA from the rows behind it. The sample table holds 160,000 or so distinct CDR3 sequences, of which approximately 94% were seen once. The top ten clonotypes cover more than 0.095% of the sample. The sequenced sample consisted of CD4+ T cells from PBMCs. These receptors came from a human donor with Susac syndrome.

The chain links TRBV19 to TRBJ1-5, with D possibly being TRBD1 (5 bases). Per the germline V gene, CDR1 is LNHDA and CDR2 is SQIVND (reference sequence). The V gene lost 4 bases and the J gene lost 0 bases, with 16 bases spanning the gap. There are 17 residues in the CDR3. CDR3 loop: CASSTLPGPDSNQPQHF. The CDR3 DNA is TGTGCCAGTAGTACTCTTCCGGGACCCGATAGCAATCAGCCCCAGCATTTT.

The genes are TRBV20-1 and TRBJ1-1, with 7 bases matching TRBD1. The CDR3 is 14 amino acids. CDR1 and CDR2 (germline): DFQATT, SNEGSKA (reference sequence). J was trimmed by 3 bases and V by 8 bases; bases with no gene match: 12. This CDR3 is CSLSTGRWDTEAFF. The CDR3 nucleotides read TGCAGTCTATCGACAGGGAGGTGGGACACTGAAGCTTTCTTT.

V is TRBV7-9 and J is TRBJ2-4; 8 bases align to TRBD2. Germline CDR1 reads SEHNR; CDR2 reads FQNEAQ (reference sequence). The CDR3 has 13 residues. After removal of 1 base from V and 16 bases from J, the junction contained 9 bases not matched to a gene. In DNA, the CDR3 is TGTGCCAGCAGCTTAGAAGCGGGGGCCCCCTCCTACTTC. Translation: CASSLEAGAPSYF.

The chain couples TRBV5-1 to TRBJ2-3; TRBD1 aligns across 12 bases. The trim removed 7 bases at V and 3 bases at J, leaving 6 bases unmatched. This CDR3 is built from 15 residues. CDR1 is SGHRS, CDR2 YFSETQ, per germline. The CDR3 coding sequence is TGCGCCAGCTTCAGGGACAGGGGGCGGACAGATACGCAGTATTTT. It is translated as CASFRDRGRTDTQYF.

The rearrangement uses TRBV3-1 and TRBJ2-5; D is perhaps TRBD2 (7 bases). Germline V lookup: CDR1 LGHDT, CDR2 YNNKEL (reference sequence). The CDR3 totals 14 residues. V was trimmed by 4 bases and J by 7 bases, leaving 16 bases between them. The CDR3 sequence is CASSPPGGQGTQYF. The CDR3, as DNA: TGTGCCAGCAGCCCCCCCGGGGGGCAGGGGACCCAGTACTTC.

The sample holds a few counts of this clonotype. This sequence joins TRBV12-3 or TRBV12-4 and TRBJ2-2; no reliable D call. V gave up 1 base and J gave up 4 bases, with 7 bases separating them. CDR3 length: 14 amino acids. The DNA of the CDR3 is TGTGCCAGCAGTTTAGGCCAGATCACCGGGGAGCTGTTTTTT. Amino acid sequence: CASSLGQITGELFF.

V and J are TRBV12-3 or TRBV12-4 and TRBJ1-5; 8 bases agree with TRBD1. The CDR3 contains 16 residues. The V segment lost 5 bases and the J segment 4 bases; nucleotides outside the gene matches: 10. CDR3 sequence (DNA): TGTGCCAGCAGTCATCGATGGACAGGGAAGAATCAGCCCCAGCATTTT. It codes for CASSHRWTGKNQPQHF.

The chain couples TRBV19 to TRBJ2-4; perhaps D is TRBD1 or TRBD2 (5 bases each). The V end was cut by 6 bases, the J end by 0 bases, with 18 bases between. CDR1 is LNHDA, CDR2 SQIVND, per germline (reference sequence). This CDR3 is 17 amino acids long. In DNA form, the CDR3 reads TGTGCCAGTAGCCCCAGGGAGACTCCTCTAGCCAAAAACATTCAGTACTTC. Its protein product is CASSPRETPLAKNIQYF.

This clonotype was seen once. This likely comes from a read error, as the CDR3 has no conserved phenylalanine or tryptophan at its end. In nucleotides, the CDR3 is TGTGCCAGCAGCCAGGGCCTTCCGGGCAGGGGCAATGAGCAGTTCTCC. Residues: CASSQGLPGRGNEQFS. The genes are TRBV3-1 and TRBJ2-1; D perhaps matches TRBD1 (6 bases). Trimming took off 3 bases at V and 6 bases at J, with 18 bases between the two ends. Germline V CDR1 and CDR2: LGHDT, YNNKEL (reference sequence). CDR3 size: 16 residues.

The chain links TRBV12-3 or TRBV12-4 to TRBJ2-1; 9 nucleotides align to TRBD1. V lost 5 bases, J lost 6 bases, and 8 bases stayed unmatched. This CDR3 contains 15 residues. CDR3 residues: CASSDRDRAFNEQFF. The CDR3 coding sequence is TGTGCCAGCAGTGACCGGGACAGGGCTTTCAATGAGCAGTTCTTC.

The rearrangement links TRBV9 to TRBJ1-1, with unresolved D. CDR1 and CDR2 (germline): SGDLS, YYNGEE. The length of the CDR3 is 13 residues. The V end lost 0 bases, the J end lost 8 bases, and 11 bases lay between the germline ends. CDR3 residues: CASSVGAKREAFF. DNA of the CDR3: TGTGCCAGCAGCGTAGGAGCCAAGAGAGAAGCTTTCTTT.

The CDR3 DNA is TGCGCCAGCAGCGGGGGGGCCGAAGCCGGGGAGCTGTTTTTT. Translating gives CASSGGAEAGELFF. V usage is TRBV10-2 and J usage is TRBJ2-2; 8 nucleotides agree with TRBD2. With 6 bases clipped from V and 6 bases from J, the junction kept 6 bases outside the gene matches. Germline CDR1 reads WSHSY; CDR2 reads SAAADI. The CDR3 consists of 14 residues.

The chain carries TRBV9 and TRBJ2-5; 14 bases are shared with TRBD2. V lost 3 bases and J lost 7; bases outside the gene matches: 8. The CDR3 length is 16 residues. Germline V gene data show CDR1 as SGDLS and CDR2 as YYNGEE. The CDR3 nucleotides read TGTGCCAGCAGCGAGACTAGCGGGGGGGCTACCGGGACCCAGTACTTC. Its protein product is CASSETSGGATGTQYF.

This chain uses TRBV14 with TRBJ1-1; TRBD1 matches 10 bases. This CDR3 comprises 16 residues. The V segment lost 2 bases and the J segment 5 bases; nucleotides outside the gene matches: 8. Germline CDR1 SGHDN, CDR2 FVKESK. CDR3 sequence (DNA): TGTGCCAGCAGCCAACTGGGACAGGGGAGTAAAACTGAAGCTTTCTTT. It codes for CASSQLGQGSKTEAFF. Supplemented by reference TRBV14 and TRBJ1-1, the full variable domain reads EAGVTQFPSHSVIEKGQTVTLRCDPISGHDNLYWYRRVMGKEIKFLLHFVKESKQDESGMPNNRFLAERTGGTYSTLKVQPAELEDSGVYFCASSQLGQGSKTEAFFGQGTRLTVV.

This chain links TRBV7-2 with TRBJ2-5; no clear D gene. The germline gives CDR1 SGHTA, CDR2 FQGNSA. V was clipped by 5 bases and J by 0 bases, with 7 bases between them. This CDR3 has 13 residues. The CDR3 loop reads CASSPRYQETQYF. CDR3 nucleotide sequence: TGTGCCAGCAGCCCGAGATACCAAGAGACCCAGTACTTC.

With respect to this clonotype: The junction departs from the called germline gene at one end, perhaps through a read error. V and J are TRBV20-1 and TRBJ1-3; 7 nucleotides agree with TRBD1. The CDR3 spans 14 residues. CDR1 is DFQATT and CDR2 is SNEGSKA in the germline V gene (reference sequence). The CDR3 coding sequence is TGCAGCGCTAGAGGGGCCAGGGGGGACAACACCATATATTTT. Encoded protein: CSARGARGDNTIYF.

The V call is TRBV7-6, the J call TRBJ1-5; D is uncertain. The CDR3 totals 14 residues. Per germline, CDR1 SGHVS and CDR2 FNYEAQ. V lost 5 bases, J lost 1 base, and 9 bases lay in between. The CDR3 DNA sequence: TGTGCCAGCAGCCAGGACGTAAGCAATCAGCCCCAGCATTTT. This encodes CASSQDVSNQPQHF.

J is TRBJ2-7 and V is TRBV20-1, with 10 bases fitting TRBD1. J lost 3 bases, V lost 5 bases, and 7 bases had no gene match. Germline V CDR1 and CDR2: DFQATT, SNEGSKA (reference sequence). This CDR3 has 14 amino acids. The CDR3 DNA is TGCAGTGCTGAGACGGGGACAGGGGTCTACGAGCAGTACTTC. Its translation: CSAETGTGVYEQYF.

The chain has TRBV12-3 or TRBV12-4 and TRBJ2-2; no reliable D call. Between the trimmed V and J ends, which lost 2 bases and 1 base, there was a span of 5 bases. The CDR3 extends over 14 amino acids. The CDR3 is CASSLRMNTGELFF. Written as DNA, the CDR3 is TGTGCCAGCAGTTTAAGGATGAACACCGGGGAGCTGTTTTTT.